This TCR beta chain was found in a study of blood T cell repertoires in COVID-19 (dated by TCRdb to the early 2020s). Regarding the research as a whole: Samples covering the acute and convalescent phases of COVID-19 were provided by collaborators in the United States, Italy and Spain. The material from the prospective study consisted of cDNA or gDNA derived from T cells, B-cell-depleted T cells, or PBMCs. The dataset comprised deeply sampled blood TCRbeta repertoires from subjects exposed to, actively infected with, or recovered from COVID-19. A freely available public database, intended as a resource for researchers studying the immune response to SARS-CoV-2, is where the repertoires were released. The samples were drawn from two sources: the first 160 participants of the ongoing ImmuneRACE study, and fewer than 1,500 subjects contributed by 6 global collaborators. The sample metadata nearly always contained a de-identified subject ID, COVID-19 status, age in years and sex. Where available, HLA class I and class II types were obtained from metadata supplied by the sample provider rather than from assay-based typing. What the work shows at the level of the full study, not this receptor alone: The quantity of clinical and demographic metadata differed by source and by participant and was supplied without curation.

The CDR3 runs 15 amino acids, cysteine and phenylalanine included. The DNA shown is the 45-base CDR3, in frame from base 1. CDR1 and CDR2, looked up from the germline V gene, are KGHSH and LQKENI. The V and J ends are trimmed by 2 bases and 0 bases, leaving 7 bases between them. Participants in the prospective study were aged roughly 18 to 100 years, lived in 20 to 30 United States geographic areas, and enrolled through a virtual design. In the prospective study, cohorts were assigned on the basis of participant-reported clinical history obtained from a screening survey and a study questionnaire. Exposed participants had been in contact, within 2 weeks of entering the study, with a person who had a PCR-confirmed or clinician-diagnosed case of COVID-19. Mobile phlebotomists in the prospective study collected whole blood, serum and a nasopharyngeal or oropharyngeal swab from every participant. Prospective study participants could optionally give additional blood draws and questionnaires over a roughly two-month period. Prospective study blood samples were shipped either frozen or at room temperature before DNA extraction.

The immunoSEQ Assay, a bias-controlled multiplex PCR, was used to amplify TCRbeta CDR3 regions from genomic DNA. The published analysis was carried out like this. The number of nucleated cells in each sample was estimated by amplification of reference gene primers within the assay. To quantify the absolute abundance of each unique TCRbeta CDR3 rearrangement, sequence reads were collapsed and filtered. Productive Simpson clonality was computed per sample as the square root of Simpson's diversity index over productive rearrangements. In its TCRdb copy, this immuneACCESS table keeps in-frame sequences only and misses some clones. Where compared with another copy, unresolved V genes explain less than half of these, and the others have no known cause. V, J and clone size derive from that table, while D and trimming were established from the DNA sequence. A total of under 250,000 clones appear in this sample, 80% to 90% of them only once. The top ten clones comprise around 3.1% of the sample.

Notes on this clone: This clone's antigen is unknown. No base qualities exist here, and no much larger clone lies one base off it.

The source material was PBMCs or T cells enriched from blood (not recorded which). The receptor chain draws on TRBV18 and TRBJ1-4, with no D gene named confidently. The source is a woman in her thirties or forties who had been exposed to COVID-19. Here the CDR3 is given as CASSPFTATNEKLFF. The DNA reads as follows: TGTGCCAGCTCACCATTCACTGCAACTAATGAAAAACTGTTTTTT.